One T cell receptor beta chain is described in this entry. Produced via immunoSEQ multiplex PCR; TCRdb's table is partial and in-frame only. In the table there are 450,000 to 650,000 clones, around 78% of which are singletons. The sample comes from a study of shared clonotypes between healthy human individuals. Germline values: CDR1 GTSNPN, CDR2 SVGIG (reference sequence). The CDR3 runs 16 residues. V shed 3 bases and J 0 bases; nucleotides not matched to a gene: 7. The origin of this receptor is a woman aged 40 to 49 in good health. Some clones in this sample may be carry-over from other donors' samples. The sequencing input was PBMCs. The chain uses TRBV30 and TRBJ2-1, with 8 bases aligning to TRBD2. The CDR3 coding sequence is TGTGCCTGGAGGAGTTGGAGCGGGAGCTCCTACAATGAGCAGTTCTTC. Protein product: CAWRSWSGSSYNEQFF.